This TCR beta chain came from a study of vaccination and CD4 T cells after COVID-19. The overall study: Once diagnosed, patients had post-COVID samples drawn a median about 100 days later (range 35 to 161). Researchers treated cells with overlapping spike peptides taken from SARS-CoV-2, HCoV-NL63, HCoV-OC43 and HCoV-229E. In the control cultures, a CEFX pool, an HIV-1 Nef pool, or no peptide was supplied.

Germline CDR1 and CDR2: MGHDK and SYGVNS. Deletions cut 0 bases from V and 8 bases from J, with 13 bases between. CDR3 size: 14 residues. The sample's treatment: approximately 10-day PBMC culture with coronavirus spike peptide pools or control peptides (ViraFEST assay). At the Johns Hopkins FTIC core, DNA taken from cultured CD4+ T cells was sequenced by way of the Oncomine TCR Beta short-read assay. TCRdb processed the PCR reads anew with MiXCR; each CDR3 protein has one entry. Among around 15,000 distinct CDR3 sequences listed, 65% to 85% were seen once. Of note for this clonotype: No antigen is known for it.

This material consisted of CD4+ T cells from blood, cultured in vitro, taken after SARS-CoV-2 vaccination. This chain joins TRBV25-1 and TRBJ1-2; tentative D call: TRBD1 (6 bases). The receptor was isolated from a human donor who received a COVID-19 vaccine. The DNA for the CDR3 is TGTGCCAGCAGTGAATATTGGGCAGGGGAAGGCTACACCTTC. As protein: CASSEYWAGEGYTF.